This T cell receptor beta chain was profiled in a study of radiotherapy plus CTLA-4 blockade in lung cancer. This clone was picked up one time. This CDR3 is built from 12 residues. Germline V lookup: CDR1 SNHLY, CDR2 FYNNEI. The ends were cut back, 8 bases at V and 3 bases at J, with 7 bases in the middle. The method was immunoSEQ multiplex PCR; TCRdb's version includes in-frame clones alone and lacks a portion of them. The data show about 48,000 clones, 70% to 90% seen once. The starting material was peripheral blood, obtained from a patient treated with radiotherapy plus ipilimumab. The J gene is TRBJ2-2, the V gene TRBV2; D perhaps matches TRBD1 (6 bases). The clonotype was recovered from a human donor with non-small cell lung cancer that progressed on radiotherapy plus ipilimumab. Some clones in this sample may be carry-over from other donors' samples. The CDR3 spells CASRTDTGELFF. In DNA form, the CDR3 reads TGTGCCAGCCGGACAGACACCGGGGAGCTGTTTTTT.